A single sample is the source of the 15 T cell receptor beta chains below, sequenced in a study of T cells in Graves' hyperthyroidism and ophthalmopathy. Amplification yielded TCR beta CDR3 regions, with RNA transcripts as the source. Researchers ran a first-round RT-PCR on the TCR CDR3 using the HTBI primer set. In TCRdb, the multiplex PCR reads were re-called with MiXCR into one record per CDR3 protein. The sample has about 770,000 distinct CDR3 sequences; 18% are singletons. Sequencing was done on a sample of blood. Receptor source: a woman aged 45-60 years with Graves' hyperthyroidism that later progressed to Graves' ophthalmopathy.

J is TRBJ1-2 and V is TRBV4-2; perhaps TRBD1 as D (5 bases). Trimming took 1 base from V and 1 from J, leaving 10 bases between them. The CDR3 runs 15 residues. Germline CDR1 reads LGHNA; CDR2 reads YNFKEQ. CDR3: CASSQGDRLNYGYTF. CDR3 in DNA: TGTGCCAGCAGCCAAGGGGACCGGCTTAACTATGGCTACACCTTC.

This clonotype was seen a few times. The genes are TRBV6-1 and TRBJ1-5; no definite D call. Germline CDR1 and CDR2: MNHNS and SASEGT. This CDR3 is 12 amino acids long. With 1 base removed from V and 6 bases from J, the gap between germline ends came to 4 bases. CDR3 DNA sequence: TGTGCCAGCAGTGAAGGGCTTCAGCCCCAGCATTTT. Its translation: CASSEGLQPQHF.

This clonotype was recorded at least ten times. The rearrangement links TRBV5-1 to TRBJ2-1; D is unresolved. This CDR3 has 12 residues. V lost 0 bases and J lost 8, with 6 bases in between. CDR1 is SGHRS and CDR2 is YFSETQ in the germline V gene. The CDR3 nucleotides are TGCGCCAGCAGCTTGGTAGTCGATGAGCAGTTCTTC. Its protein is CASSLVVDEQFF. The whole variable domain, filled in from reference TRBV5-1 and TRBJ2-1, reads KAGVTQTPRYLIKTRGQQVTLSCSPISGHRSVSWYQQTPGQGLQFLFEYFSETQRNKGNFPGRFSGRQFSNSRSEMNVSTLELGDSALYLCASSLVVDEQFFGPGTRLTVL.

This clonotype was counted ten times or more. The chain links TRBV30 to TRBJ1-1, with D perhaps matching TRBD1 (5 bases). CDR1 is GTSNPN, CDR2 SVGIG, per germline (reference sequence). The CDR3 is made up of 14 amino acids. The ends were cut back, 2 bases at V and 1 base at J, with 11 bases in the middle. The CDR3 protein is CAWSSTGANTEAFF. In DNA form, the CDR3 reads TGTGCCTGGAGTTCGACTGGGGCGAACACTGAAGCTTTCTTT.

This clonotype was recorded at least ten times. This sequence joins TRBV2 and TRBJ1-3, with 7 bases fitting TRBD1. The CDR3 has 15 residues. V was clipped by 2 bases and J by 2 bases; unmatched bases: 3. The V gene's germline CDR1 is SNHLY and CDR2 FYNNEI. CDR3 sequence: CASSEQGEAGNTIYF. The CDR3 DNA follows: TGTGCCAGCAGTGAACAGGGGGAGGCTGGAAACACCATATATTTT.

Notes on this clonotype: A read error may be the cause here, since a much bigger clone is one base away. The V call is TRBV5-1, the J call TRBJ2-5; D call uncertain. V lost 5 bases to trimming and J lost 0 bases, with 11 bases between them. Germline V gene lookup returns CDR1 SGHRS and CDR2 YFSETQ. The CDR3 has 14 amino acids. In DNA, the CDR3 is TGCGCCAGCAGACCGGGCAGCTACCAAGAGACCCAGTACTTC. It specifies CASRPGSYQETQYF.

The chain's CDR3 is CASSLEATSGTSPYEQYF. DNA of the CDR3: TGTGCCAGCAGCTTAGAGGCGACTAGCGGGACGTCCCCCTACGAGCAGTACTTC. The rearrangement uses TRBV7-2 and TRBJ2-7; 11 bases fit TRBD2. With V trimmed by 1 base and J by 2 bases, 10 bases remained unmatched. Germline loops: CDR1 SGHTA, CDR2 FQGNSA. CDR3 length equals 18 residues.

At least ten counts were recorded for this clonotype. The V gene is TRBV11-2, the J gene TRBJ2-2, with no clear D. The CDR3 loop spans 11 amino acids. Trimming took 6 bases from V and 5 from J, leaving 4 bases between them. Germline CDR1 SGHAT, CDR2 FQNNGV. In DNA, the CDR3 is TGTGCCAGCAGACAGACCGGGGAGCTGTTTTTT. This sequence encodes CASRQTGELFF.

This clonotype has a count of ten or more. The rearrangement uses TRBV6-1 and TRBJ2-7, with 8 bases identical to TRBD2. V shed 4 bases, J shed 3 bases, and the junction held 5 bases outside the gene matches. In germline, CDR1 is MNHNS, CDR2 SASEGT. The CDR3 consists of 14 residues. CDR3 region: CASSAGGDYYEQYF. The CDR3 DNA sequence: TGTGCCAGCAGTGCCGGGGGGGATTACTACGAGCAGTACTTC.

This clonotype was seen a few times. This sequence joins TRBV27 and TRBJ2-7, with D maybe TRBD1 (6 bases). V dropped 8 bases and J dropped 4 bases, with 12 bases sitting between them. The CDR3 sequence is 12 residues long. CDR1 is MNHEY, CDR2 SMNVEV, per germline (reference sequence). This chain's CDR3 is CASRDRRYEQYF. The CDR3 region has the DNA TGTGCCAGCCGTGACAGGAGGTACGAGCAGTACTTC.

CDR3 DNA sequence: TGTGCCAGCACCCACGGAGGGAGGGGCTACACCTTC. Protein: CASTHGGRGYTF. V is TRBV28 and J is TRBJ1-2; D is undetermined. CDR3 length equals 12 residues. CDR1 and CDR2 from the germline V gene are MDHEN and SYDVKM. The ends were cut back, 7 bases at V and 8 bases at J, with 14 bases in the middle.

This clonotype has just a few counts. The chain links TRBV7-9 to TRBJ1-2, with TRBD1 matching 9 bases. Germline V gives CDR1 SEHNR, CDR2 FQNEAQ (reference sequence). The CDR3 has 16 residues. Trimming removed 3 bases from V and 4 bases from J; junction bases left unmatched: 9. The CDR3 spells CASSLAGQGSPYGYTF. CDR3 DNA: TGTGCCAGCAGCTTGGCGGGACAGGGCAGCCCCTATGGCTACACCTTC.

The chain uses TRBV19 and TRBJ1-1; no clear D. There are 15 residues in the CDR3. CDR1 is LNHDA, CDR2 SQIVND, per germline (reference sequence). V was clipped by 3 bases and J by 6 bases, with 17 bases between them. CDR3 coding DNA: TGTGCCAGTAGTATGGGAGGACTACCGGACGCTGAAGCTTTCTTT. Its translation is CASSMGGLPDAEAFF.

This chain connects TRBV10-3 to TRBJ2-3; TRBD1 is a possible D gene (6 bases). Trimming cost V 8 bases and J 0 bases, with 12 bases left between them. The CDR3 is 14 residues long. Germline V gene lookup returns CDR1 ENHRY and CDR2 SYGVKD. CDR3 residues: CAIGGHPSTDTQYF. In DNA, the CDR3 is TGTGCCATCGGGGGACACCCTAGCACAGATACGCAGTATTTT.

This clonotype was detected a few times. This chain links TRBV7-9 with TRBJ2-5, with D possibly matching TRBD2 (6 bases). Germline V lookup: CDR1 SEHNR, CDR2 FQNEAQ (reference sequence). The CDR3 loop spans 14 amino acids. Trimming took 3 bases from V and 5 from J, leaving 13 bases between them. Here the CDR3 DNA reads TGTGCCAGCAGCTTTCAACTAGCCGAGGAGACCCAGTACTTC. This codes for CASSFQLAEETQYF.